Sequencing of this TCR beta chain was carried out in a study of control samples from healthy donors and cancer patients. Sequenced by immunoSEQ multiplex PCR; TCRdb stores in-frame clones only, minus some. The sample lists over 100,000 clones, about 89% occurring once. V shed 0 bases and J 10 bases; nucleotides not matched to a gene: 8. The CDR3 contains 14 residues. Germline V gene data show CDR1 as KGHSH and CDR2 as LQKENI. Source material: blood. This chain uses TRBV18 with TRBJ1-1, with TRBD1 matching over 7 bases. The TCR sequence derives from a woman aged 45-65 years in good health. CDR3 sequence: CASSPPLRGPGAFF. Here the CDR3 DNA reads TGTGCCAGCTCACCACCTCTTAGGGGGCCTGGAGCTTTCTTT.